This T cell receptor beta chain stems from a study of blood T cell repertoires in COVID-19. Study in general: The samples span acute and convalescent COVID-19 from the United States, Italy and Spain. Nucleic acid was either cDNA or gDNA, and it came from T cells, B-cell-depleted T cells, or PBMCs.

Germline V lookup: CDR1 MDHEN, CDR2 SYDVKM. The CDR3 has 16 residues. The V end lost 7 bases, the J end lost 2 bases, and 17 bases lay between the germline ends. In the original workflow: Amplification from reference gene primers served as the basis for estimated nucleated cell counts. Repertoires were generated with immunoSEQ multiplex PCR, while TCRdb's copy carries only in-frame clones and drops some. V and J calls and clone size are those listed in that table; D and trimming were worked out from the DNA. The table lists 150,000 to 200,000 clones, about 85% of them singletons. This TCR was recovered from a woman of 80 years or more in a cohort sampled during active or convalescent COVID-19. Material for sequencing was peripheral blood. The V call is TRBV28, the J call TRBJ1-4, with a weak D call TRBD1 (5 bases). This chain's CDR3 is CASTQPGGVTNEKLFF. In nucleotides, the CDR3 is TGTGCCAGCACCCAGCCCGGGGGTGTCACTAATGAAAAACTGTTTTTT.